This T cell receptor (beta chain) originates from a study of vaccination and CD4 T cells after COVID-19. The treatment denotes: approximately nine-day PBMC culture with coronavirus spike peptide pools or control peptides (ViraFEST assay). As to this clonotype: Its antigen is as yet unknown.

The assay that was used to sequence DNA from cultured CD4+ T cells was the Oncomine TCR Beta short-read assay. A single record per CDR3 protein comes from TCRdb applying MiXCR to the PCR reads. Found here are fewer than 9,000 distinct CDR3 sequences, about 51% of them singletons; the top ten hold under 40%. The TCR comes from a human donor who had recovered from COVID-19. The sequenced sample consisted of CD4+ T cells from blood, cultured in vitro.

The CDR3: CASRSTYYEQYF. The CDR3 nucleotides are TGTGCCAGCAGGTCGACTTACTACGAGCAGTACTTC. This sequence joins TRBV6-1 and TRBJ2-7; D gene unclear. V gave up 6 bases and J gave up 3 bases, with 9 bases separating them. This CDR3 is 12 amino acids long. Germline V gene data show CDR1 as MNHNS and CDR2 as SASEGT.